Each of the 7 T cell receptor beta chains below was sequenced from the same sample in a study of technical replicates of blood from several donors. This table comes from immunoSEQ multiplex PCR, and its TCRdb copy is limited to in-frame clones, with some not included. The sample consists of roughly 68,000 clones, about 97% of them appearing once. The sample consisted of T cells isolated from PBMCs. These receptors were collected from a human donor in good health.

The chain recombines TRBV27 with TRBJ2-1; 8 bases map to TRBD2. This CDR3 comprises 15 residues. Germline loops: CDR1 MNHEY, CDR2 SMNVEV (reference sequence). V shed 7 bases, J shed 7 bases, and the junction held 12 bases outside the gene matches. The CDR3 spells CASNFFLLAANEQFF. The CDR3 coding sequence is TGTGCCAGCAACTTCTTCTTACTAGCGGCAAATGAGCAGTTCTTC.

This clone came up once. The chain is built from TRBV5-6 and TRBJ2-6, with 7 bases matching TRBD1. This CDR3 has 16 amino acids. The ends lost 4 bases at V and 0 bases at J; junction bases unmatched: 4. Germline loops: CDR1 SGHDT, CDR2 YYEEEE. For the CDR3, the DNA is TGTGCCAGCAGCCAAAGACAGGGCTCTGGGGCCAACGTCCTGACTTTC. Residues: CASSQRQGSGANVLTF.

The chain uses TRBV27 and TRBJ2-7; TRBD2 matches at 7 bases. Germline CDR1 reads MNHEY; CDR2 reads SMNVEV (reference sequence). Losses at the gene ends were 6 bases for V and 6 bases for J; bases not matched to a gene: 11. There are 14 residues in the CDR3. CDR3 region: CASSLSGSVIEQYF. CDR3 nucleotide sequence: TGTGCCAGCAGCCTTAGCGGGTCGGTGATCGAGCAGTACTTC.

The gene calls are TRBV29-1 and TRBJ2-1, with TRBD2 matching over 7 bases. The junction had 5 bases not matched to a gene; V was cut back by 6 bases and J by 12 bases. The length of the CDR3 is 10 residues. Per the germline V gene, CDR1 is SQVTM and CDR2 is ANQGSEA. CDR3 sequence (DNA): TGCAGCGTGAGGGACTACGCGCAGTTCTTC. It encodes CSVRDYAQFF.

The V call is TRBV27, the J call TRBJ2-2; TRBD1 is a possible D gene (6 bases). The CDR3 has 15 residues. V was cut by 8 bases and J by 7 bases, with 20 bases left in between. CDR1 is MNHEY, CDR2 SMNVEV, per germline (reference sequence). The CDR3: CASHFSLGANGELFF. Here the CDR3 DNA reads TGTGCCAGCCACTTTAGTTTGGGGGCTAACGGGGAGCTGTTTTTT.

The chain uses TRBV6-6 and TRBJ2-7, with 9 bases identical to TRBD2. The ends lost 5 bases at V and 4 bases at J; junction bases unmatched: 6. The CDR3 runs 14 residues. In germline, CDR1 is MNHNY, CDR2 SVGAGI (reference sequence). The CDR3 DNA sequence: TGTGCCAGCAGTGATAGCGGGGGAAGATACGAGCAGTACTTC. This sequence encodes CASSDSGGRYEQYF.

The rearrangement uses TRBV19 and TRBJ1-1; TRBD1 might be the D (6 bases). This CDR3 is 15 amino acids long. Germline CDR1 is LNHDA and CDR2 is SQIVND (reference sequence). Trimming removed 7 bases from V and 2 bases from J, with 17 bases in between. The CDR3 here is CASTPSTGVNTEAFF. Written as DNA, the CDR3 is TGTGCCAGTACCCCATCGACAGGAGTTAACACTGAAGCTTTCTTT.